One sample yielded the 28 T cell receptor beta chains listed below, sequenced in a study of tumor and adjacent non-tumor tissue in lung cancer. TCRbeta libraries were built with three rounds of nested PCR, modified from ARM-PCR. Using its own MiXCR run on the multiplex PCR reads, TCRdb lists one record per CDR3 protein. This table has roughly 70,000 distinct CDR3 sequences, around 65% appearing once. This sample's RNA came from whole unsorted tissue. Distant lung tissue was collected more than 3 cm away from the tumor edge. What was sequenced was distant non-tumor lung tissue. These TCRs come from a woman in her 50s with non-small cell lung cancer.

This clonotype has a single count. A much larger clone lies one base from this, so it may be a read error. The V and J genes are TRBV20-1 and TRBJ2-7; D possibly matches TRBD1 or TRBD2 (5 bases each). This CDR3 contains 13 residues. Between the trimmed V and J ends, which lost 6 bases and 3 bases, there was a span of 15 bases. CDR1 and CDR2 (germline): DFQATT, SNEGSKA (reference sequence). As DNA, the CDR3 is TGCAGTGCCCGACGTTCGAGGGGCTACGAGCAGTACTTC. Its translation is CSARRSRGYEQYF.

This clonotype was observed a handful of times. The missing conserved phenylalanine or tryptophan at the end of this CDR3 makes a read error likely. The DNA is left out, because the CDR3 cannot be placed on it with certainty; the CDR3 is given as TCRdb lists it. V and J are TRBV6-6 and TRBJ2-1; TRBD2, the table's D call, lacks a check against the DNA. The CDR3 is 13 residues long, ends included. Germline V lookup: CDR1 MNHNY, CDR2 SVGAGI (reference sequence). CDR3 residues: CASNGLAGVSGFL.

Only one count was recorded for this clonotype. CDR3 loop: CANSPQNNEQFF. In DNA form, the CDR3 reads TGTGCCAACAGCCCACAAAACAATGAGCAGTTCTTC. The rearrangement joins TRBV6-2 or TRBV6-3 to TRBJ2-1; D is unclear. This CDR3 has 12 amino acids. V lost 10 bases and J lost 5, with 12 bases in between. Germline-derived CDR1 and CDR2 are MNHEY and SVGEGT.

The CDR3 DNA sequence: TGTGCCAGTCGGAGCCTGGGACAGAGTTACCAGAATGAGCAGTTCTTC. Its protein is CASRSLGQSYQNEQFF. The chain has TRBV11-2 and TRBJ2-1; 7 bases agree with TRBD1. Germline lookup yields CDR1 SGHAT and CDR2 FQNNGV. The CDR3 totals 16 residues. Trimming removed 9 bases from V and 7 bases from J; junction bases left unmatched: 18.

Comment on this clonotype: A much larger clone is a single base away; this may be a read error. This chain joins TRBV10-3 and TRBJ1-5, with 8 bases identical to TRBD1. From germline, CDR1 is ENHRY and CDR2 SYGVKD. The CDR3 totals 15 residues. V gave up 10 bases and J gave up 2 bases; unmatched junction bases: 10. The CDR3 DNA reads as TGTGCCACCGAGGACAGGGACTATCGCAATCAGCCCCAGCATTTT. Protein: CATEDRDYRNQPQHF.

Comment on this clonotype: A much bigger clone sits one base away, suggesting this may be a read error. The chain uses TRBV24-1 and TRBJ2-1; the D gene is possibly TRBD2 (6 bases). The CDR3 sequence is 16 residues long. The V gene's germline CDR1 is KGHDR and CDR2 SFDVKD. The CDR3 coding sequence is TGTGCCATCAGTGATCCCTCCGGGAGAGGCGGCAATGAGCAGTTCTTC. It translates to CAISDPSGRGGNEQFF.

In its sample, this clonotype was seen many times. The chain links TRBV6-2 or TRBV6-3 to TRBJ2-1; TRBD2 matches 10 bases. Germline assignment: CDR1 MNHEY and CDR2 SVGEGT. The CDR3 runs 16 residues. After removal of 3 bases from V and 5 bases from J, the junction contained 7 bases not matched to a gene. Written as DNA, the CDR3 is TGTGCCAGCAGTTATCAACTAGCGGGACGCAACAATGAGCAGTTCTTC. Translating gives CASSYQLAGRNNEQFF.

Points on this clonotype: The junction differs from germline at one of its ends, possibly a read error. The chain couples TRBV4-3 to TRBJ2-6, with D possibly being TRBD2 (6 bases). Germline loops: CDR1 LGHNA, CDR2 YSLEER. This CDR3 has 19 residues. The DNA for the CDR3 is TGCGCCAGTAGCCTTCAGGGCAGCGGGCGTTTCTCTGGGGCCAACGTCCTGACCTTC. Its protein product is CASSLQGSGRFSGANVLTF.

The CDR3 DNA reads as TGTGCCGTCGGGGGGTTTGGGAGGAACACTGAAGCTTTCTTT. Translating gives CAVGGFGRNTEAFF. The rearrangement links TRBV10-3 to TRBJ1-1, with D possibly being TRBD1 (5 bases). Germline V gene lookup returns CDR1 ENHRY and CDR2 SYGVKD. V lost 11 bases and J lost 1, with 17 bases in between. This CDR3 is 14 amino acids long.

The chain is built from TRBV5-1 and TRBJ1-1; D is unresolved. The V gene's germline CDR1 is SGHRS and CDR2 YFSETQ. V lost 4 bases and J 0 bases, leaving 16 bases between the germline ends. The CDR3 is 16 residues long. CDR3 bases: TGCGCCAGCAGCCCAGACACGGGCTTATTGAACACTGAAGCTTTCTTT. It translates to CASSPDTGLLNTEAFF.

The chain uses TRBV7-9 and TRBJ2-3; D unresolved. V was shortened by 3 bases and J by 0 bases, with 13 bases between the two germline ends. The CDR3 length is 16 residues. CDR1 and CDR2 (germline): SEHNR, FQNEAQ (reference sequence). The CDR3 protein is CASSFSRSASTDTQYF. The CDR3 nucleotides are TGTGCCAGCAGCTTCTCCCGGAGCGCTAGCACAGATACGCAGTATTTT.

The chain joins TRBV29-1 to TRBJ1-2, with 8 positions matching TRBD1. The junction had 9 bases not matched to a gene; V was cut back by 7 bases and J by 8 bases. There are 12 residues in the CDR3. Per germline, CDR1 SQVTM and CDR2 ANQGSEA. As DNA, the CDR3 is TGCAGCGGGGGACAGGATGTGAGAGGCTACACCTTC. Protein product: CSGGQDVRGYTF.

This clonotype has just a few counts. The chain has TRBV28 and TRBJ2-7; D remains unclear. The germline V and J ends were trimmed by 5 bases and 4 bases, with 6 bases remaining between them. The CDR3 has 11 amino acids. Germline values: CDR1 MDHEN, CDR2 SYDVKM. The CDR3 DNA sequence: TGTGCCAGCAGTACAATATACGAGCAGTACTTC. This translates into CASSTIYEQYF.

A few counts support this clonotype. A read error may be the cause here, since a much bigger clone is one base away. The chain combines TRBV12-3 or TRBV12-4 with TRBJ2-7; TRBD2 is a possible D gene (5 bases). CDR3 length equals 16 residues. The CDR3 sequence is CASSSLLRRDYYERYF. CDR3 coding DNA: TGTGCCAGCAGTTCCCTCCTTCGGCGTGACTACTACGAGCGGTACTTC.

This clonotype has a count of ten or more. The rearrangement links TRBV6-2 or TRBV6-3 to TRBJ1-2; D unresolved. Per the germline V gene, CDR1 is MNHEY and CDR2 is SVGEGT. There are 16 residues in the CDR3. V was cut by 6 bases and J by 2 bases, with 19 bases left in between. The CDR3 loop is CASSPQSAIRNYGYTF. As DNA, the CDR3 is TGTGCCAGCAGCCCCCAGTCCGCGATAAGGAACTATGGCTACACCTTC.

Comments on this clonotype: The junction shows a germline mismatch at one end, possibly a read error. The gene calls are TRBV12-3 or TRBV12-4 and TRBJ1-5, with TRBD1 matching over 8 bases. The CDR3 totals 14 residues. The CDR3 reads CANSDTGGNQPQQF. CDR3 nucleotides: TGTGCCAACAGTGATACAGGGGGTAATCAGCCCCAGCAATTT.

The V and J genes are TRBV5-4 and TRBJ2-2; 15 bases map to TRBD2. Germline CDR1 and CDR2: SGHNT and YYREEE (reference sequence). J lost 8 bases, V lost 4 bases, and 6 bases had no gene match. This CDR3 comprises 16 residues. The CDR3 DNA reads as TGTGCCAGCAGCACGGGGACTAGCGGGAGGAGGGGGGAGCTGTTTTTT. Amino acids: CASSTGTSGRRGELFF.

This chain connects TRBV11-1 to TRBJ1-1; D is undetermined. The CDR3 length is 14 residues. Germline V gives CDR1 SGHAT, CDR2 FQDESV (reference sequence). The CDR3 reads CGNSLQELNTEAFF. The CDR3 DNA reads TGTGGCAACAGCTTGCAGGAGTTGAACACTGAAGCTTTCTTT.

With regard to this clonotype: A much larger clone lies a single base off, so this may be a read error. Given the absence of the conserved phenylalanine or tryptophan at the CDR3 end, a read error is likely. In DNA, the CDR3 is TGTGCCAGCAGTGAAGGCCCCGGGCGAACCATATATTCT. Translation: CASSEGPGRTIYS. The chain employs TRBV6-1 and TRBJ1-3; D is unclear. CDR3 length: 13 residues. V was shortened by 1 base and J by 10 bases, with 11 bases between the two germline ends. Germline V gene data show CDR1 as MNHNS and CDR2 as SASEGT.

Concerning this clonotype: At one end, the junction sequence differs from germline, possibly due to a read error. This chain uses TRBV7-2 with TRBJ2-7; D possibly corresponds to TRBD2 (7 bases). Germline values: CDR1 SGHTA, CDR2 FQGNSA. The CDR3 contains 13 residues. CDR3 sequence (DNA): TGTGTCAGCAGCGGGACAAGCGTGCGGGAGCAGTACTTC. Its translation is CVSSGTSVREQYF. The complete variable domain, with remaining parts taken from reference TRBV7-2 and TRBJ2-7, reads GAGVSQSPSNKVTEKGKDVELRCDPISGHTALYWYRQSLGQGLEFLIYFQGNSAPDKSGLPSDRFSAERTGGSVSTLTIQRTQQEDSAVYLCVSSGTSVREQYFGPGTRLTVT.

Notes on this clonotype: A read error may account for a junction end that differs from germline. V and J are TRBV28 and TRBJ1-6; 7 positions match TRBD1. Germline-derived CDR1 and CDR2 are MDHEN and SYDVKM. The CDR3 covers 16 residues. The CDR3 is CVSSPKQQGRNSPLYF. CDR3 DNA sequence: TGTGTCAGCAGTCCTAAACAACAGGGGCGAAATTCACCCCTCTACTTT.

This clonotype was observed once. This sequence may be a read error, since a much larger clone differs from it by one base. The rearrangement joins TRBV4-1 to TRBJ2-7; possible D gene TRBD2, 5 bases. Germline lookup yields CDR1 MGHRA and CDR2 YSYEKL. This CDR3 contains 14 residues. CDR3 residues: CASSQDGGGWERYF. For the CDR3, the DNA is TGCGCCAGCAGCCAAGACGGTGGAGGATGGGAGCGGTACTTC.

For this clonotype: A much larger clone sits a single nucleotide away, making a read error possible. This likely comes from a read error, as the CDR3 has no conserved phenylalanine or tryptophan at its end. This chain uses TRBV12-3 or TRBV12-4 with TRBJ2-7; no clear D. V lost 6 bases to trimming and J lost 6 bases, with 12 bases between them. The CDR3 loop spans 12 amino acids. CDR3 loop: CASSKLGSEQYS. CDR3 DNA: TGTGCCAGCAGCAAGCTAGGTTCCGAGCAGTACTCC.

This clonotype was seen more than once but under ten times. Germline is not matched at one junction end, which may reflect a read error. This chain uses TRBV11-2 with TRBJ2-1; D may be TRBD2 (5 bases). The CDR3 consists of 13 residues. Germline-derived CDR1 and CDR2 are SGHAT and FQNNGV. The CDR3 protein is CVSSSGLHNGQFF. The CDR3 nucleotides read TGTGTCAGCAGCTCCGGACTTCACAATGGGCAGTTCTTC.

Remarks on this clonotype: The final CDR3 position lacks the conserved phenylalanine or tryptophan, pointing to a likely read error. This rearrangement joins TRBV20-1 to TRBJ2-7, with D perhaps TRBD1 (6 bases). Germline V CDR1 and CDR2: DFQATT, SNEGSKA (reference sequence). V shed 5 bases and J shed 0 bases, with 20 bases lying between them. The CDR3 covers 16 residues. CDR3 nucleotide sequence: TGCAGTGCTCAGGGGCTAGTGAGAACTAGCTCCTACGAGCAGTACTTA. This gives the protein CSAQGLVRTSSYEQYL.

The chain uses TRBV5-6 and TRBJ1-1, with a tentative D call TRBD1 (6 bases). The CDR3 spans 13 residues. Germline CDR1 SGHDT, CDR2 YYEEEE. The V end lost 1 base, the J end lost 7 bases, and 11 bases lay between the germline ends. The CDR3 DNA reads as TGTGCCAGCAGCTTGCCCGGGGACATTGAAGCTTTCTTT. Amino acid sequence: CASSLPGDIEAFF.

This clonotype was seen at least ten times. The chain has TRBV20-1 and TRBJ2-4; perhaps TRBD1 as D (6 bases). The CDR3 extends over 15 amino acids. Deletions cut 5 bases from V and 1 base from J, with 15 bases between. Germline V gene sequence: CDR1 DFQATT, CDR2 SNEGSKA (reference sequence). CDR3 region: CSAPDRPPAKNIQYF. The CDR3 DNA follows: TGCAGTGCTCCCGACAGGCCTCCGGCCAAAAACATTCAGTACTTC.

In regard to this clonotype: One end of the junction does not line up with germline, which may come from a read error. CDR3: CATSLQGFNNQLQHF. In DNA form, the CDR3 reads TGTGCTACTTCCCTACAGGGATTTAACAATCAGCTCCAGCATTTT. This chain links TRBV10-3 with TRBJ1-5, with a possible D match to TRBD1 (6 bases). Germline V lookup: CDR1 ENHRY, CDR2 SYGVKD. The length of the CDR3 is 15 residues.